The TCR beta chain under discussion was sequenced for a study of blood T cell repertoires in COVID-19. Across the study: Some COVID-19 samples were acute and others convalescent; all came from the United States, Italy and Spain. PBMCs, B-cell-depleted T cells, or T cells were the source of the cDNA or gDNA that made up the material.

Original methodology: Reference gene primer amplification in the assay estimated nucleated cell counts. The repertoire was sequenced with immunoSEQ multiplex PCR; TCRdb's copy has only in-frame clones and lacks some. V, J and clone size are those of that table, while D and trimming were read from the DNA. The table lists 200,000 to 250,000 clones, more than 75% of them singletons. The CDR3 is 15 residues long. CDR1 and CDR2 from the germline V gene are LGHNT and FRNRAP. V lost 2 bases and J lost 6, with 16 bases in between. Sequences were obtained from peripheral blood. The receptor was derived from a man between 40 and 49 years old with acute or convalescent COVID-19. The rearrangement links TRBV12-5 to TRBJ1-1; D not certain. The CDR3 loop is CASGLLSSRSAEAFF. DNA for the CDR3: TGTGCTAGTGGTTTGCTCTCCTCTCGGAGCGCTGAAGCTTTCTTT.